This T cell receptor (beta chain) was found in a study of blood T cell repertoires in COVID-19. Generated by immunoSEQ multiplex PCR, the TCRdb table keeps only in-frame clones and is missing some. Altogether roughly 140,000 clones are present, approximately 90% being singletons, with the ten largest covering approximately 3%. V dropped 4 bases and J dropped 2; count of bases not matched to a gene: 6. This CDR3 is built from 14 residues. Germline CDR1 and CDR2: SGHRS and YFSETQ. This receptor was taken from a woman aged 60 to 75 with active COVID-19. Material for sequencing was peripheral blood. The chain is built from TRBV5-1 and TRBJ2-7; 7 positions agree with TRBD1. CDR3 residues: CASSPSTGTYEQYF. The CDR3 coding sequence is TGCGCCAGCAGCCCTTCGACAGGGACCTACGAGCAGTACTTC.